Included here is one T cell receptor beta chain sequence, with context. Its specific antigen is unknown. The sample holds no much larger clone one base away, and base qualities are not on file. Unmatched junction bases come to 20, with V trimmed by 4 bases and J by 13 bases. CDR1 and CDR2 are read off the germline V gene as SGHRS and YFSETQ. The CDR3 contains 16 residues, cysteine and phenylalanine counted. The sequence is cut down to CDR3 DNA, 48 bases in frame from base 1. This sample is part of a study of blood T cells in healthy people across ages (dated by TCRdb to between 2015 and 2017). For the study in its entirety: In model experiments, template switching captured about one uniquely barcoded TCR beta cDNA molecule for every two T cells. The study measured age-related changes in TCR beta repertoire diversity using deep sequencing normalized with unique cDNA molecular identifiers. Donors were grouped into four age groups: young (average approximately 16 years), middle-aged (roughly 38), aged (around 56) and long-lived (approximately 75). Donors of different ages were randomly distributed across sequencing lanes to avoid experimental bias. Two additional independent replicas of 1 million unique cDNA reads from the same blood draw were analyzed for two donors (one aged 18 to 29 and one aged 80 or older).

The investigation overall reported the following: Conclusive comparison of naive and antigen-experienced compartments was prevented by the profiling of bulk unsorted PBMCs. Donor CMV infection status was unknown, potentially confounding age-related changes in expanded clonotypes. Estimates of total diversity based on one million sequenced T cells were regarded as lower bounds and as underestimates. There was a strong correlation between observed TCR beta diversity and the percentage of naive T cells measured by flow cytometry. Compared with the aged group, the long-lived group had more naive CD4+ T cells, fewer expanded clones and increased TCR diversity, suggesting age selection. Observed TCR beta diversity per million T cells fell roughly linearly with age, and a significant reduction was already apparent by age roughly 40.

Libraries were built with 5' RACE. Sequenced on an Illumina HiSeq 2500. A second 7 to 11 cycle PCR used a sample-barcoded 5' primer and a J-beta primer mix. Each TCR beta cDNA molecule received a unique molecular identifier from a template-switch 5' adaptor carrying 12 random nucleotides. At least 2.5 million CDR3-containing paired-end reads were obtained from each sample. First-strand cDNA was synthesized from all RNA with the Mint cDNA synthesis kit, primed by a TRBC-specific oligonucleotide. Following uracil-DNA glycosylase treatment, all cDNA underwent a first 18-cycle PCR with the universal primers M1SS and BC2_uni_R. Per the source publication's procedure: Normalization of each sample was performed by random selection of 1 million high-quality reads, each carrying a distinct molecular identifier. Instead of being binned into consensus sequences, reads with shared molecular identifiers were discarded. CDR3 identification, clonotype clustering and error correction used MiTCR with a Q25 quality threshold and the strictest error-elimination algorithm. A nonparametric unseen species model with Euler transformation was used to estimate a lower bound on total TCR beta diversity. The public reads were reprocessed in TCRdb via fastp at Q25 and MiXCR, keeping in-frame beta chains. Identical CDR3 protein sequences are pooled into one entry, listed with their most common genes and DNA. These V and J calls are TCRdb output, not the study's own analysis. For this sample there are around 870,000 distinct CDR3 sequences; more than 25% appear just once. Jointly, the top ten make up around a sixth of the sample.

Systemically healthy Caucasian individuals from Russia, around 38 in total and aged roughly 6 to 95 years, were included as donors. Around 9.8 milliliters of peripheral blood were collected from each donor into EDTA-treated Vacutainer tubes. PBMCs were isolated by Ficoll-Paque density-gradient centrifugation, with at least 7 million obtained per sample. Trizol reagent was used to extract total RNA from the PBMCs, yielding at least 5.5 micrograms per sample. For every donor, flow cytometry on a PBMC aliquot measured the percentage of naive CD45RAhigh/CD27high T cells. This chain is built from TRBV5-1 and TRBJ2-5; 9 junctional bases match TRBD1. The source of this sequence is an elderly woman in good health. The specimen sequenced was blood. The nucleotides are TGCGCCAGCAGCCAGAGAGCCGGGACAGGGCACAATGAGCGGTACTTC. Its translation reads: CASSQRAGTGHNERYF.